Listed below are T cell receptor beta chains from one sample, sequenced in a study of blood T cell repertoires in COVID-19. Libraries were prepared by immunoSEQ multiplex PCR; TCRdb keeps only in-frame clonotypes and omits some of them. This sample has roughly 160,000 clones, with around 83% found just once. Sequencing used peripheral blood. These receptors were obtained from a woman in her fifties or sixties with COVID-19, enrolled during active disease. Both conserved end residues are part of each CDR3. The D gene is left open where the match is weak. Not every row has a clone size; where given, it reads once, few, many or a size class.

size,D,J,V,CDR3,DNA
.,TRBD2,TRBJ2-2,TRBV9,CASSAPGTSNTGELFF,TGTGCCAGCAGCGCCCCCGGGACTAGTAACACCGGGGAGCTGTTTTTT
few,.,TRBJ1-1,TRBV19,CASSMTPRLEAFF,TGTGCCAGTAGTATGACGCCTAGGCTCGAAGCTTTCTTT
once,.,TRBJ1-6,TRBV15,CATSRDRVWDNSPLHF,TGTGCCACCAGCAGAGACAGGGTGTGGGATAATTCACCCCTCCACTTT
few,.,TRBJ1-3,TRBV20-1,CSGASGNTIYF,TGCAGTGGAGCCTCTGGAAACACCATATATTTT
.,.,TRBJ1-5,TRBV14,CASSQGGTYSNQPQHF,TGTGCCAGCAGCCAGGGGGGGACTTATAGCAATCAGCCCCAGCATTTT
.,.,TRBJ2-1,TRBV2,CASTPIYTSYNEQFF,TGTGCCAGCACCCCGATCTATACCTCCTACAATGAGCAGTTCTTC
.,.,TRBJ2-3,TRBV3-1/TRBV3-2,CASSQNYLSTDTQYF,TGTGCCAGCAGCCAAAACTACCTCAGCACAGATACGCAGTATTTT
.,TRBD2,TRBJ2-1,TRBV7-9,CASSLGLAADNEQFF,TGTGCCAGCAGCCTGGGACTAGCGGCAGACAATGAGCAGTTCTTC
.,TRBD1,TRBJ2-2,TRBV5-1,CASSPGTGVNTGELFF,TGCGCCAGCAGCCCTGGGACAGGGGTGAACACCGGGGAGCTGTTTTTT
.,TRBD2,TRBJ2-3,TRBV7-2,CASSLGPSGGVTDTQYF,TGTGCCAGCAGCTTAGGTCCCAGCGGGGGGGTCACAGATACGCAGTATTTT
.,TRBD1,TRBJ2-7,TRBV3-1/TRBV3-2,CASSQTGNYEQYF,TGTGCCAGCAGCCAGACAGGGAACTACGAGCAGTACTTC
.,.,TRBJ1-5,TRBV5-1,CASSSGEGLNQPQHF,TGCGCCAGCAGCTCCGGAGAGGGCCTAAATCAGCCCCAGCATTTT
.,.,TRBJ1-2,TRBV2,CASRERSLINYGYTF,TGTGCCAGCAGGGAGCGAAGTCTCATTAACTATGGCTACACCTTC
.,TRBD1,TRBJ1-4,TRBV5-1,CASSSGQGGNEKLFF,TGCGCCAGCAGCTCCGGACAGGGGGGTAATGAAAAACTGTTTTTT
.,.,TRBJ2-1,TRBV5-5,CASSLLSLDNEQFF,TGTGCCAGCAGCTTGTTGTCTCTCGACAATGAGCAGTTCTTC
.,.,TRBJ1-2,TRBV28,CASSPPGYGYTF,TGTGCCAGCAGTCCACCAGGGTATGGCTACACCTTC
.,TRBD2,TRBJ2-3,TRBV6-2/TRBV6-3,CASSYPAGGGTDTQYF,TGTGCCAGCAGTTATCCCGCGGGGGGGGGCACAGATACGCAGTATTTT
few,TRBD1,TRBJ1-4,TRBV27,CASSSDRAWKLFF,TGTGCCAGCAGTTCTGACAGGGCGTGGAAACTGTTTTTT
once,TRBD1,TRBJ2-2,TRBV28,CASTGTGNTGELFF,TGTGCCAGCACCGGGACAGGGAACACCGGGGAGCTGTTTTTT
once,.,TRBJ2-3,TRBV9,CASRPPGTRTDTQYF,TGTGCCAGCAGGCCCCCCGGGACACGCACAGATACGCAGTATTTT
.,.,TRBJ2-7,TRBV27,CASSLGLTYEQYF,TGTGCCAGCAGTTTAGGTCTGACATACGAGCAGTACTTC
.,.,TRBJ2-7,TRBV5-1,CASSLGAAREQYF,TGCGCCAGCAGCTTAGGGGCCGCGCGGGAGCAGTACTTC
.,.,TRBJ2-7,TRBV29-1,CSVTTGQAEQYF,TGCAGCGTCACCACTGGCCAGGCCGAGCAGTACTTC
.,.,TRBJ2-7,TRBV2,CASDEGPVSYEQYF,TGTGCCAGTGACGAGGGTCCCGTCTCCTACGAGCAGTACTTC
.,TRBD1,TRBJ1-5,TRBV4-1,CASSQDLGTGNQPQHF,TGCGCCAGCAGCCAAGATCTCGGGACAGGGAATCAGCCCCAGCATTTT
.,TRBD2,TRBJ2-7,TRBV5-1,CASSSSGTSGGKTYEQYF,TGCGCCAGCAGCTCCTCTGGAACTAGCGGGGGGAAAACCTACGAGCAGTACTTC
.,.,TRBJ2-2,TRBV11-2,CASSLQGGTGELFF,TGTGCCAGCAGCCTACAGGGGGGGACCGGGGAGCTGTTTTTT
.,.,TRBJ2-3,TRBV6-5,CASSYGGREIDTQYF,TGTGCCAGCAGTTACGGTGGGCGCGAGATAGATACGCAGTATTTT
.,.,TRBJ1-3,TRBV9,CASSAFGSLGNTIYF,TGTGCCAGCAGCGCCTTTGGCTCACTAGGAAACACCATATATTTT
medium-sized,.,TRBJ1-5,TRBV18,CASSPGTVNQPQHF,TGTGCCAGCTCGCCGGGAACCGTTAATCAGCCCCAGCATTTT
once,TRBD1,TRBJ2-7,TRBV29-1,CSVGDRNSYEQYF,TGCAGCGTGGGGGACAGGAACTCCTACGAGCAGTACTTC
.,TRBD1,TRBJ2-1,TRBV5-5,CASSPGTEKNEQFF,TGTGCCAGCAGCCCCGGGACAGAAAAGAATGAGCAGTTCTTC
.,TRBD2,TRBJ2-5,TRBV4-3,CASSQDGRGGQETQYF,TGCGCCAGCAGCCAAGATGGGCGGGGGGGGCAAGAGACCCAGTACTTC
.,.,TRBJ2-7,TRBV7-2,CASSLEEFSSYEQYF,TGTGCCAGCAGCTTAGAGGAGTTTAGCTCCTACGAGCAGTACTTC
.,TRBD1,TRBJ1-2,TRBV4-2,CASSQDEGAGGSVYGYTF,TGTGCCAGCAGCCAAGATGAGGGGGCAGGGGGCTCTGTCTATGGCTACACCTTC
.,.,TRBJ1-1,TRBV18,CASSPRQADTNTEAFF,TGTGCCAGCTCACCACGGCAGGCGGACACGAACACTGAAGCTTTCTTT
.,TRBD1,TRBJ1-2,TRBV2,CASSGQGASGYTF,TGTGCCAGCAGTGGACAGGGGGCATCTGGCTACACCTTC
.,TRBD1,TRBJ1-2,TRBV9,CASSVRRDRPSDGYTF,TGTGCCAGCAGCGTCCGCCGGGACAGGCCAAGTGACGGCTACACCTTC
few,.,TRBJ2-1,TRBV7-9,CASSSTGVYNEQFF,TGTGCCAGCAGCTCGACAGGAGTATACAATGAGCAGTTCTTC
.,TRBD2,TRBJ2-5,TRBV30,CAWSVLQRGDQETQYF,TGTGCCTGGAGTGTACTCCAACGGGGGGACCAAGAGACCCAGTACTTC